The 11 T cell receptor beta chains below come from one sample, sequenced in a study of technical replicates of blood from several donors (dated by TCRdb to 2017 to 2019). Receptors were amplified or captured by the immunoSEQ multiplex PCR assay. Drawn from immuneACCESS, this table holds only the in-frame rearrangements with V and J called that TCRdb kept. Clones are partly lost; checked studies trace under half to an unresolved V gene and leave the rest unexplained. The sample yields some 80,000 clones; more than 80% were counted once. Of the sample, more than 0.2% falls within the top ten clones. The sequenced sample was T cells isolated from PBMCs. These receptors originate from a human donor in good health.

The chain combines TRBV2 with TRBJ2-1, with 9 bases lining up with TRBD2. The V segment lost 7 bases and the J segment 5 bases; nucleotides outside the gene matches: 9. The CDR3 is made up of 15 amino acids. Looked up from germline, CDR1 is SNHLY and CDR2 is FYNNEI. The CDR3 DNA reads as TGTGCCAGCAACCCGGGACTAGCTATCGACAATGAGCAGTTCTTC. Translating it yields CASNPGLAIDNEQFF.

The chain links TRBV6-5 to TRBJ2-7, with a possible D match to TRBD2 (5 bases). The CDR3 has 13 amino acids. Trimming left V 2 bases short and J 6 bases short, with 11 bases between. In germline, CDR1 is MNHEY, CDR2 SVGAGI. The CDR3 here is CASSYDSGFEQYF. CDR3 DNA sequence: TGTGCCAGCAGTTACGATTCGGGGTTCGAGCAGTACTTC.

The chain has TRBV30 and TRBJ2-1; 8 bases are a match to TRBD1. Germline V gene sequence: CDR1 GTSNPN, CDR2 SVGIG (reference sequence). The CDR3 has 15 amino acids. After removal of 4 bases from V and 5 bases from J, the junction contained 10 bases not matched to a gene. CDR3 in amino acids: CAWTLRQGSHNEQFF. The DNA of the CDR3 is TGTGCCTGGACCTTGCGACAGGGGAGTCACAATGAGCAGTTCTTC.

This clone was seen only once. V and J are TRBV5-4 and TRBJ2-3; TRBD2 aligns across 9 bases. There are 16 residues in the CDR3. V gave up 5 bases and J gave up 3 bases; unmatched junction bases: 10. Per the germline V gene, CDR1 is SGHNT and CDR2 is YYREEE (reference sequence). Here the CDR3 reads CASSGVAGDFTDTQYF. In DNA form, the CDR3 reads TGTGCCAGCAGTGGGGTAGCGGGAGATTTTACAGATACGCAGTATTTT.

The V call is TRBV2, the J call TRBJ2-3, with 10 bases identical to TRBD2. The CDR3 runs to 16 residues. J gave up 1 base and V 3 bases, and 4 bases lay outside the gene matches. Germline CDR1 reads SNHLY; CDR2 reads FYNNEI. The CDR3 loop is CASSDPSGGGTDTQYF. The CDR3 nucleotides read TGTGCCAGCAGTGACCCTAGCGGGGGTGGCACAGATACGCAGTATTTT.

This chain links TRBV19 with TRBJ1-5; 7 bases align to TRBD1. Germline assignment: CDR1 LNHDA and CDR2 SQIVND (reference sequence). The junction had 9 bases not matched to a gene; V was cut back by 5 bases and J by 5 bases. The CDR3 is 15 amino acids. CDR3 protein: CASSLLRDRDQPQHF. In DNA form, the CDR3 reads TGTGCCAGTAGTTTACTTAGGGACAGAGATCAGCCCCAGCATTTT.

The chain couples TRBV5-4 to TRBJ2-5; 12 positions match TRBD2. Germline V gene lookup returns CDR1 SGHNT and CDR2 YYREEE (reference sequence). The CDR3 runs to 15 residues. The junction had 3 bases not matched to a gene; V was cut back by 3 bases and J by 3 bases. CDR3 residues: CASSSRLAGEETQYF. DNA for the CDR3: TGTGCCAGCAGCTCCCGACTAGCGGGGGAAGAGACCCAGTACTTC.

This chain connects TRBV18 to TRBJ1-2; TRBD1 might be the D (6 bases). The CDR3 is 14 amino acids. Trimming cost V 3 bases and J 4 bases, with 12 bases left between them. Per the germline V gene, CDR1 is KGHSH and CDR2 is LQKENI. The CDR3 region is CASSPTGLGYGYTF. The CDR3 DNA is TGTGCCAGCTCACCGACAGGCTTGGGCTATGGCTACACCTTC.

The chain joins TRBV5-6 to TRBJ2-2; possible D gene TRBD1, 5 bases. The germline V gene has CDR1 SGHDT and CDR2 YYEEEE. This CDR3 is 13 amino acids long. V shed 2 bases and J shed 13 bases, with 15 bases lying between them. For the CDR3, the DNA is TGTGCCAGCAGCTTAAGTAAGGGCAGGGTGCTGTTTTTT. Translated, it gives CASSLSKGRVLFF.

Written as DNA, the CDR3 is TGTGCCAGCAGCCAAGATTGGGGACTAGCGGACTTCTTCTCCTACGAGCAGTACTTC. It is translated as CASSQDWGLADFFSYEQYF. The gene calls are TRBV4-2 and TRBJ2-7; 11 positions match TRBD2. V trimming: 0 bases; J trimming: 0 bases; junction bases outside the gene matches: 10. This CDR3 has 19 amino acids. Germline CDR1 and CDR2: LGHNA and YNFKEQ.

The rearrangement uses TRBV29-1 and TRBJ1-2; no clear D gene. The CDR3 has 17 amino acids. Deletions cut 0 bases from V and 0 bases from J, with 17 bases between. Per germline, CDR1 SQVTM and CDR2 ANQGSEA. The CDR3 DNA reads TGCAGCGTTGAAGATCCCAGAAAACCGAAAGCTAACTATGGCTACACCTTC. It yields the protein CSVEDPRKPKANYGYTF.